This TCR beta chain was recorded in a study of blood T cell repertoires in COVID-19 (dated by TCRdb to about 2020). For context, the study as a whole: Collaborator samples came from the United States, Italy and Spain and covered acute and convalescent phases of COVID-19. Where available, HLA class I and class II types were obtained from metadata supplied by the sample provider rather than from assay-based typing. The repertoires were released in a freely available public database meant as a resource for research on the immune response to SARS-CoV-2. The dataset comprised deeply sampled blood TCRbeta repertoires from subjects exposed to, actively infected with, or recovered from COVID-19. Samples came from the ongoing ImmuneRACE study (first 160 participants) plus 1,254 subjects from 6 global collaborators. The material from the prospective study consisted of cDNA or gDNA derived from T cells, B-cell-depleted T cells, or PBMCs. The sample metadata nearly always contained a de-identified subject ID, COVID-19 status, age in years and sex. Beyond this particular receptor, the publication reports: The amount of clinical and demographic metadata varied by source and participant and was provided uncurated.

In the prospective study, participants were about 18 to 90 years old, resided in about 25 geographic areas of the United States, and were enrolled through a virtual design. To assign participants to cohorts, the prospective study relied on clinical history that participants themselves reported in a screening survey and a study questionnaire. Recovered participants in ImmuneRACE Cohort 3 were defined by two consecutive negative NP/OP PCR tests, clearance by a healthcare professional, or resolution of symptoms. Each participant in the prospective study had whole blood, serum and a nasopharyngeal or oropharyngeal swab collected by mobile phlebotomists. Over an approximately 2-month period, participants in the prospective study had the option of providing additional blood draws and questionnaires. Before DNA extraction, prospective study blood samples were shipped either frozen or at room temperature.

Trimmed from V: 6 bases; trimmed from J: 4 bases; junction bases lacking a gene match: 2. CDR1 is given as SGHAT and CDR2 as FQNNGV, both from the germline V gene. The CDR3, from cysteine to phenylalanine, totals 12 residues. Of all the DNA, just the CDR3 is kept, 36 bases in frame from base 1. As concerns this clone: Its cognate antigen has yet to be identified. One base away there is no much larger clone; base qualities are not given.

The immunoSEQ Assay, a bias-controlled multiplex PCR, was used to amplify TCRbeta CDR3 regions from genomic DNA. Per the source publication's procedure: Nucleated cell counts per sample were estimated from amplification of reference gene primers within the assay. To quantify the absolute abundance of each unique TCRbeta CDR3 rearrangement, sequence reads were collapsed and filtered. For each sample, productive Simpson clonality was calculated as the square root of Simpson's diversity index across productive rearrangements. The source is immuneACCESS, and TCRdb retained only in-frame sequences with V and J called. Part of the clones is not carried over; for the studies checked, unresolved V genes explain less than half of this, and the remainder is unexplained. V, J and clone size are those of that table, while D and trimming were read from the DNA. Counted in this sample were fewer than 400,000 clones; approximately 90% of them appeared once. The ten top clones hold 3.5% to 4.5% of the sample.

This sequence was found in a man aged 25 to 45 who had recovered from COVID-19. The sequence links TRBV11-2 to TRBJ1-2, and 7 junctional nucleotides match TRBD1. The specimen sequenced was PBMCs or T cells enriched from blood (not recorded which). This receptor carries the CDR3 CASRGQVYGYTF. The bases read TGTGCCAGCAGAGGACAGGTCTATGGCTACACCTTC.